This T cell receptor beta chain was sequenced for a study of identifying expanded T cells in peripheral blood. A word on this clone: The antigen remains unidentified.

V lost 7 bases and J lost 0, with 12 bases in between. The CDR3 spans 15 residues. Germline CDR1 is MNHEY and CDR2 is SVGAGI. The study's findings and limits: Variance in clone template counts between approximately two-week samples significantly increased with total template count across all healthy donors.

Profiling relied on immunoSEQ multiplex PCR, and the TCRdb table lists in-frame clones only, not all of them. The sample has 100,000 to 150,000 clones, about 80% seen once. This chain joins TRBV6-5 and TRBJ2-2; D is unresolved. This receptor was taken from a person aged 18 to 75 in good health. Sequencing was carried out using blood. CDR3 in amino acids: CASTQTVSNTGELFF. The CDR3 DNA is TGTGCCAGCACTCAGACGGTATCGAACACCGGGGAGCTGTTTTTT.